This TCR beta chain emerged from a study of blood T cells in healthy people across ages. Study-wide points: Measured against age, TCR beta diversity per million T cells decreased in a roughly linear manner.

A remark on this clonotype: The antigen is unknown.

Combining a sample-barcoded 5' primer with a J-beta primer mix, a second PCR ran for about 6 to 12 cycles. TCRdb redid the calling of the 5' RACE reads with MiXCR, one entry per CDR3 protein. Found here are roughly 1.4 million distinct CDR3 sequences, around 59% of them singletons; the top ten hold 6.5% to 8.5%. Isolated PBMCs totaled at least 7 million in each sample. Germline loops: CDR1 SQVTM, CDR2 ANQGSEA. CDR3 size: 11 residues. With 7 bases removed from V and 5 bases from J, the gap between germline ends came to 11 bases. The TCR was taken from a man aged 18 to 29 in good health. What was sequenced was blood. This chain connects TRBV29-1 to TRBJ1-1; D is perhaps TRBD1 (5 bases). DNA for the CDR3: TGCAGCGGACGGGGGGAAACTGAAGCTTTCTTT. This gives the protein CSGRGETEAFF. The variable domain in full, completed from reference TRBV29-1 and TRBJ1-1, reads SAVISQKPSRDICQRGTSLTIQCQVDSQVTMMFWYRQQPGQSLTLIATANQGSEATYESGFVIDKFPISRPNLTFSTLTVSNMSPEDSSIYLCSGRGETEAFFGQGTRLTVV.